These 26 T cell receptor beta chains were sequenced from one sample in a study of CD4 T cells in relation to SARS-CoV-2 and coronaviruses (dated by TCRdb to about 2021). These receptors' antigens are unknown. The library was generated by the immunoSEQ multiplex PCR assay. The table was pulled from immuneACCESS by TCRdb, which kept in-frame rearrangements only. Such tables lose some clones; where checked, under half of the loss comes from unresolved V genes, and the rest has no known cause. Across this sample there are about 38,000 clones, with over 70% seen only once. Roughly 20% of the sample is in the top ten clones. The sample was memory CD4+ T cells from PBMCs, cultured in vitro. The cell subset or site label of this sample denotes: memory (non-naive) CD4+ T cells. These receptors were taken from an adult with COVID-19.

The chain's CDR3 is CASSIESNQPQHF. The CDR3 region has the DNA TGTGCCAGTAGTATCGAGTCGAATCAGCCCCAGCATTTT. The V and J genes are TRBV19 and TRBJ1-5; D is undetermined. Germline-derived CDR1 and CDR2 are LNHDA and SQIVND (reference sequence). The CDR3 consists of 13 residues. Trimming cost V 3 bases and J 4 bases, with 7 bases left between them. Full variable domain (rest looked up from reference TRBV19 and TRBJ1-5): DGGITQSPKYLFRKEGQNVTLSCEQNLNHDAMYWYRQDPGQGLRLIYYSQIVNDFQKGDIAEGYSVSREKKESFPLTVTSAQKNPTAFYLCASSIESNQPQHFGDGTRLSIL.

The CDR3 nucleotides are TGTGCCATCACTAGCGGGCCCGAGAACACCGGGGAGCTGTTTTTT. It translates to CAITSGPENTGELFF. The chain links TRBV10-3 to TRBJ2-2; TRBD2 agrees at 8 bases. The CDR3 is 15 amino acids. V shed 7 bases and J 1 base; nucleotides not matched to a gene: 5. Germline CDR1 and CDR2: ENHRY and SYGVKD.

This clone has only a few counts. J is TRBJ2-3 and V is TRBV5-1, with a weak D call TRBD1 (6 bases). The CDR3 is 17 residues long. V was shortened by 4 bases and J by 2 bases, with 20 bases between the two germline ends. The germline V gene encodes CDR1 SGHRS and CDR2 YFSETQ. CDR3 bases: TGCGCCAGCAGCGTGGAAGTAGCAGGGGCCACCACAGATACGCAGTATTTT. Its protein product is CASSVEVAGATTDTQYF. Using reference TRBV5-1 and TRBJ2-3 for the parts outside the CDR3, the full variable domain is KAGVTQTPRYLIKTRGQQVTLSCSPISGHRSVSWYQQTPGQGLQFLFEYFSETQRNKGNFPGRFSGRQFSNSRSEMNVSTLELGDSALYLCASSVEVAGATTDTQYFGPGTRLTVL.

The chain combines TRBV5-1 with TRBJ2-3; D may match TRBD1 or TRBD2 (5 bases each). Trimming shortened V by 0 bases and J by 1 base, and 12 bases separated the two germline ends. The CDR3 is 16 amino acids. CDR1 and CDR2 (germline): SGHRS, YFSETQ. CDR3 bases: TGCGCCAGCAGCTTGGGCCTTGGGGGAGGCACAGATACGCAGTATTTT. The encoded protein is CASSLGLGGGTDTQYF.

V usage is TRBV7-2 and J usage is TRBJ2-1, with D unclear. The CDR3 has 14 residues. Trimming shortened V by 1 base and J by 7 bases, and 11 bases separated the two germline ends. From germline, CDR1 is SGHTA and CDR2 FQGNSA. The CDR3 here is CASSLDIGVNEQFF. The CDR3, as DNA: TGTGCCAGCAGCTTAGACATTGGAGTGAATGAGCAGTTCTTC.

This rearrangement joins TRBV5-6 to TRBJ2-2; 9 nucleotides align to TRBD1. The length of the CDR3 is 15 residues. V was clipped by 7 bases and J by 5 bases; unmatched bases: 9. CDR1 is SGHDT and CDR2 is YYEEEE in the germline V gene. The CDR3 DNA reads TGTGCCAGCGGACGAACAGGGGGCCTTACCGGGGAGCTGTTTTTT. Residues: CASGRTGGLTGELFF.

J is TRBJ2-7 and V is TRBV7-9; D unclear. CDR3 length equals 12 residues. In germline, CDR1 is SEHNR, CDR2 FQNEAQ (reference sequence). The V end was cut by 2 bases, the J end by 3 bases, with 5 bases between. The CDR3 sequence: CASSLSIYEQYF. The CDR3 DNA sequence: TGTGCCAGCAGCTTATCCATCTACGAGCAGTACTTC.

This rearrangement joins TRBV7-9 to TRBJ2-5; 7 nucleotides align to TRBD1. The CDR3 length is 17 residues. CDR1 is SEHNR and CDR2 is FQNEAQ in the germline V gene (reference sequence). V trimming: 5 bases; J trimming: 8 bases; junction bases outside the gene matches: 20. The CDR3 protein is CASSPPDRVTRVGTQYF. The CDR3 DNA reads as TGTGCCAGCAGCCCCCCCGACAGGGTAACCCGGGTCGGTACCCAGTACTTC.

In its sample, this clone was seen once. The chain carries TRBV12-5 and TRBJ2-1; 7 nucleotides line up with TRBD2. CDR1 and CDR2 from the germline V gene are LGHNT and FRNRAP. V shed 0 bases, J shed 6 bases, and the junction held 14 bases outside the gene matches. The length of the CDR3 is 18 residues. The CDR3, as DNA: TGTGCTAGTGGTTTGGTACCTTTTTCCAGGGAGGGATTCAATGAGCAGTTCTTC. This sequence encodes CASGLVPFSREGFNEQFF.

The chain recombines TRBV7-2 with TRBJ2-3; maybe TRBD1 (6 bases). The germline gives CDR1 SGHTA, CDR2 FQGNSA. Trimming pared 4 bases from V and 1 base from J, leaving 12 bases between. The CDR3 covers 15 residues. The CDR3 reads CASSYQGFRTDTQYF. CDR3 nucleotides: TGTGCCAGCAGCTACCAGGGGTTTCGCACAGATACGCAGTATTTT.

This chain connects TRBV6-6 to TRBJ1-3; D possibly corresponds to TRBD1 (5 bases). CDR3 length: 17 amino acids. Germline CDR1 and CDR2: MNHNY and SVGAGI (reference sequence). Between the trimmed V and J ends, which lost 5 bases and 0 bases, there was a span of 17 bases. The CDR3 bases are TGTGCCAGCAGTCCCTTGGGGGTCGGCAGCTCTGGAAACACCATATATTTT. Translated: CASSPLGVGSSGNTIYF.

The J gene is TRBJ1-3, the V gene TRBV11-2; D might be TRBD1 (6 bases). The CDR3 contains 15 residues. Per the germline V gene, CDR1 is SGHAT and CDR2 is FQNNGV. V lost 6 bases, J lost 7 bases, and 19 bases lay in between. This CDR3 is CASSWGPRRGNTIYF. The DNA of the CDR3 is TGTGCCAGCAGTTGGGGACCACGGAGGGGGAACACCATATATTTT.

The rearrangement uses TRBV30 and TRBJ2-2, with D possibly called TRBD1 or TRBD2 (5 bases each). The CDR3 covers 11 residues. V was shortened by 7 bases and J by 6 bases, with 9 bases between the two germline ends. Germline V CDR1 and CDR2: GTSNPN, SVGIG (reference sequence). The CDR3 bases are TGTGCCTTCAGAGGGGCCGGGGAGCTGTTTTTT. Its translation is CAFRGAGELFF.

This clone was seen more than once but under ten times. The gene calls are TRBV2 and TRBJ2-1; the match to TRBD1 covers 7 bases. Germline values: CDR1 SNHLY, CDR2 FYNNEI. CDR3 length equals 12 residues. V trimming: 8 bases; J trimming: 3 bases; junction bases outside the gene matches: 1. The DNA for the CDR3 is TGTGCCAGCGGGACAGACTACAATGAGCAGTTCTTC. It encodes CASGTDYNEQFF.

This rearrangement joins TRBV4-2 to TRBJ2-7, with 7 nucleotides matching TRBD2. This CDR3 region has 15 residues. The V segment lost 1 base and the J segment 6 bases; nucleotides outside the gene matches: 9. Looked up from germline, CDR1 is LGHNA and CDR2 is YNFKEQ. Written as DNA, the CDR3 is TGTGCCAGCAGCCAAGTAACGGCGGGAGTATCCGAGCAGTACTTC. As protein: CASSQVTAGVSEQYF.

This clone was counted once. The chain joins TRBV14 to TRBJ2-1; 11 bases align to TRBD2. This CDR3 has 13 residues. Per the germline V gene, CDR1 is SGHDN and CDR2 is FVKESK. The V and J ends lost 4 bases and 9 bases, in that order; junction bases with no gene match: 2. CDR3 residues: CASSPTSGAEQFF. DNA of the CDR3: TGTGCCAGCAGCCCGACTAGCGGGGCTGAGCAGTTCTTC.

The CDR3 coding sequence is TGTGCCAGCAGATCAAAAGGAAGCATCTATGGCTACACCTTC. This sequence encodes CASRSKGSIYGYTF. The chain uses TRBV6-5 and TRBJ1-2; D call uncertain. V was shortened by 6 bases and J by 4 bases, with 15 bases between the two germline ends. The CDR3 totals 14 residues. From germline, CDR1 is MNHEY and CDR2 SVGAGI.

The chain carries TRBV7-2 and TRBJ1-2; D ambiguous. Trimming cost V 2 bases and J 8 bases, with 12 bases left between them. The CDR3 length is 13 residues. CDR1 is SGHTA and CDR2 is FQGNSA in the germline V gene. The CDR3 sequence is CASSLLGRRGYTF. The DNA for the CDR3 is TGTGCCAGCAGCTTATTAGGGCGGCGGGGCTACACCTTC. The whole variable domain, remainder taken from reference TRBV7-2 and TRBJ1-2, is GAGVSQSPSNKVTEKGKDVELRCDPISGHTALYWYRQSLGQGLEFLIYFQGNSAPDKSGLPSDRFSAERTGGSVSTLTIQRTQQEDSAVYLCASSLLGRRGYTFGSGTRLTVV.

The chain links TRBV18 to TRBJ2-2; either TRBD1 or TRBD2 may supply D (5 bases each). The CDR3 length is 14 residues. Germline V gene lookup returns CDR1 KGHSH and CDR2 LQKENI. Trimming shortened V by 4 bases and J by 5 bases, and 11 bases separated the two germline ends. CDR3 loop: CASSQTEGTGELFF. DNA for the CDR3: TGTGCCAGCTCACAAACTGAGGGGACCGGGGAGCTGTTTTTT.

The chain links TRBV28 to TRBJ2-1; D unclear. Germline V gene data show CDR1 as MDHEN and CDR2 as SYDVKM. The CDR3 is made up of 14 amino acids. V was clipped by 6 bases and J by 1 base, with 10 bases between them. CDR3 loop: CASRAEFSYNEQFF. The CDR3 DNA sequence: TGTGCCAGCAGGGCGGAATTTTCCTACAATGAGCAGTTCTTC.

This clone occurred a few times. The J gene is TRBJ2-1, the V gene TRBV14; possible D gene TRBD2, 5 bases. Trimming took off 1 base at V and 2 bases at J, with 12 bases between the two ends. CDR1 is SGHDN, CDR2 FVKESK, per germline. The CDR3 sequence is 16 residues long. CDR3: CASSQGRGFTYNEQFF. CDR3 nucleotides: TGTGCCAGCAGCCAAGGCCGCGGGTTCACCTACAATGAGCAGTTCTTC.

This chain links TRBV3-1 (or the pseudogene TRBV3-2) with TRBJ2-7; TRBD1 agrees at 9 bases. The CDR3 is 17 residues long. The V gene end was trimmed by 0 bases and the J gene end by 3 bases; junction bases not matched to a gene: 9. CDR1 LGHDT and CDR2 YNNKEL come from the germline V gene (reference sequence). The CDR3 protein is CASSQELWTGASYEQYF. CDR3 DNA sequence: TGTGCCAGCAGCCAAGAACTCTGGACAGGGGCAAGCTACGAGCAGTACTTC.

By its share, this clone is medium-sized. The chain uses TRBV4-3 and TRBJ2-3; 10 bases align to TRBD2. CDR3 length: 15 amino acids. J lost 4 bases, V lost 3 bases, and 4 bases had no gene match. The germline V gene encodes CDR1 LGHNA and CDR2 YSLEER. CDR3 DNA sequence: TGCGCCAGCAGCCATGGAGCGGGAGGGTCAGATACGCAGTATTTT. Its translation is CASSHGAGGSDTQYF.

V is TRBV7-2 and J is TRBJ1-5, with D hard to call. CDR3 size: 16 residues. Germline V gene lookup returns CDR1 SGHTA and CDR2 FQGNSA. V gave up 4 bases and J gave up 7 bases, with 20 bases separating them. CDR3 amino acids: CASSSIRTGSGQPQHF. CDR3 nucleotide sequence: TGTGCCAGCAGCTCAATAAGGACGGGGTCTGGCCAGCCCCAGCATTTT.

The chain is built from TRBV10-3 and TRBJ2-2, with 7 bases fitting TRBD1. The CDR3 contains 15 residues. The J segment lost 3 bases and the V segment lost 3 bases, leaving 4 bases of the junction unmatched. Per the germline V gene, CDR1 is ENHRY and CDR2 is SYGVKD. The CDR3 bases are TGTGCCATCAGTGAAGTTCAGGGGGACACCGGGGAGCTGTTTTTT. This encodes CAISEVQGDTGELFF.

The chain employs TRBV5-1 and TRBJ2-3; D ambiguous. From germline, CDR1 is SGHRS and CDR2 YFSETQ. Trimming left V 2 bases short and J 4 bases short, with 11 bases between. The length of the CDR3 is 14 residues. The CDR3 region has the DNA TGCGCCAGCAGCTTCGGTTCTGGGGCAGATACGCAGTATTTT. Translation gives CASSFGSGADTQYF.